What follows are 14 T cell receptor beta chains derived from one specimen sequenced in a study of T cells in tuberculosis. Thawed, overnight-rested PBMC were stained with GMM-loaded CD1B tetramer, viability dye and anti-CD3, then sorted. The lipid loaded on the CD1B tetramers was C32 glucose monomycolate from Rhodococcus equi. Profiled with immunoSEQ multiplex PCR; TCRdb holds only in-frame clones, not every one. The sample contains 54,000 or so clones, 81% of which appear only once. Sequencing input: CD1b-GMM tetramer-negative cells sorted from PBMCs. All receptors derive from an adult woman with latent tuberculosis.

V is TRBV7-9 and J is TRBJ1-2, with D perhaps TRBD1 (6 bases). Germline V gene lookup returns CDR1 SEHNR and CDR2 FQNEAQ (reference sequence). The CDR3 covers 14 residues. Trimming pared 5 bases from V and 3 bases from J, leaving 13 bases between. For the CDR3, the DNA is TGTGCCAGCAGCCCAGCACAGGGTGACTATGGCTACACCTTC. It specifies CASSPAQGDYGYTF.

The V call is TRBV4-2, the J call TRBJ2-7; the match to TRBD1 covers 8 bases. Germline V gene lookup returns CDR1 LGHNA and CDR2 YNFKEQ. Losses at the gene ends were 0 bases for V and 7 bases for J; bases not matched to a gene: 17. The CDR3 length is 18 residues. CDR3 DNA: TGTGCCAGCAGCCAAGAACTTCCAACTGGGACAGGTGTTATGGAGCAGTACTTC. This gives the protein CASSQELPTGTGVMEQYF.

The V gene is TRBV18, the J gene TRBJ2-3; a possible D gene is TRBD2 (6 bases). Germline loops: CDR1 KGHSH, CDR2 LQKENI. V lost 0 bases, J lost 0 bases, and 10 bases lay in between. The CDR3 is made up of 16 amino acids. The CDR3 region is CASSPPGGSSTDTQYF. The CDR3 bases are TGTGCCAGCTCACCACCTGGGGGGAGCAGCACAGATACGCAGTATTTT. Full variable domain (missing parts from reference TRBV18 and TRBJ2-3): NAGVMQNPRHLVRRRGQEARLRCSPMKGHSHVYWYRQLPEEGLKFMVYLQKENIIDESGMPKERFSAEFPKEGPSILRIQQVVRGDSAAYFCASSPPGGSSTDTQYFGPGTRLTVL.

The gene calls are TRBV28 and TRBJ2-3, with 15 bases identical to TRBD2. Trimming cost V 5 bases and J 6 bases; bases outside gene matches: 6. Germline lookup yields CDR1 MDHEN and CDR2 SYDVKM. CDR3 length: 16 amino acids. In DNA, the CDR3 is TGTGCCAGCAGTCCCAGGACTAGCGGGAGGGCTGATACGCAGTATTTT. This sequence encodes CASSPRTSGRADTQYF. The full variable domain, in which reference TRBV28 and TRBJ2-3 provide the parts outside the CDR3, is DVKVTQSSRYLVKRTGEKVFLECVQDMDHENMFWYRQDPGLGLRLIYFSYDVKMKEKGDIPEGYSVSREKKERFSLILESASTNQTSMYLCASSPRTSGRADTQYFGPGTRLTVL.

The chain couples TRBV19 to TRBJ1-1; 9 positions agree with TRBD1. Germline lookup yields CDR1 LNHDA and CDR2 SQIVND (reference sequence). The CDR3 is 15 amino acids. J was trimmed by 3 bases and V by 6 bases; bases with no gene match: 8. CDR3 region: CASRTTGGVDTEAFF. Written as DNA, the CDR3 is TGTGCCAGTAGGACTACAGGGGGCGTAGACACTGAAGCTTTCTTT.

This clone came up a few times. This CDR3 is CASSSSGTLNTGELFF. DNA for the CDR3: TGTGCCAGCTCATCTTCCGGGACACTTAACACCGGGGAGCTGTTTTTT. The gene calls are TRBV18 and TRBJ2-2; TRBD1 is a possible D gene (6 bases). Germline V CDR1 and CDR2: KGHSH, LQKENI. V lost 5 bases to trimming and J lost 2 bases, with 15 bases between them. The CDR3 is made up of 16 amino acids.

The rearrangement uses TRBV28 and TRBJ2-5, with D tentatively TRBD2 (6 bases). V shed 5 bases and J shed 0 bases, with 16 bases lying between them. Germline V gene lookup returns CDR1 MDHEN and CDR2 SYDVKM. The CDR3 covers 16 residues. The CDR3 sequence is CASSEEGMLNQETQYF. CDR3 nucleotide sequence: TGTGCCAGCAGTGAGGAGGGGATGCTGAACCAAGAGACCCAGTACTTC.

The chain has TRBV28 and TRBJ1-4; 7 bases line up with TRBD1. With V trimmed by 4 bases and J by 8 bases, 7 bases remained unmatched. The CDR3 contains 14 residues. The germline V gene encodes CDR1 MDHEN and CDR2 SYDVKM. The CDR3 DNA follows: TGTGCCAGCAGTTACCAGGGGGTAAGCGAAAAACTGTTTTTT. Its protein product is CASSYQGVSEKLFF.

The chain joins TRBV6-5 to TRBJ1-2; no clear D gene. Deletions cut 6 bases from V and 7 bases from J, with 6 bases between. The CDR3 runs 10 residues. The germline V gene encodes CDR1 MNHEY and CDR2 SVGAGI. DNA of the CDR3: TGTGCCAGCAGGGCCTCTGGCTACACCTTC. Translated: CASRASGYTF.

To note about this clone: A read error may account for a junction end that differs from germline. The chain joins TRBV6-6 to TRBJ2-1, with 7 positions matching TRBD2. This CDR3 contains 12 residues. The V gene's germline CDR1 is MNHNY and CDR2 SVGAGI (reference sequence). CDR3 bases: TGTGCCGCCACCAGGGCCGGGACTATAGGGGTCTTC. It is translated as CAATRAGTIGVF.

This clone was observed once. The rearrangement links TRBV5-4 to TRBJ2-1, with 9 bases matching TRBD2. Germline trimming cut 4 bases from V and 1 base from J; bases unmatched to any gene: 9. Germline loops: CDR1 SGHNT, CDR2 YYREEE (reference sequence). The length of the CDR3 is 17 residues. The CDR3 coding sequence is TGTGCCAGCAGCGTAGATAGCGGGAGCCTTTCCTACAATGAGCAGTTCTTC. Residues: CASSVDSGSLSYNEQFF. The entire variable domain, with the rest obtained from reference TRBV5-4 and TRBJ2-1, is as follows: ETGVTQSPTHLIKTRGQQVTLRCSSQSGHNTVSWYQQALGQGPQFIFQYYREEENGRGNFPPRFSGLQFPNYSSELNVNALELDDSALYLCASSVDSGSLSYNEQFFGPGTRLTVL.

The chain employs TRBV5-4 and TRBJ2-3; D is unresolved. This CDR3 has 13 amino acids. Germline V gene data show CDR1 as SGHNT and CDR2 as YYREEE (reference sequence). V lost 2 bases and J 0 bases, leaving 4 bases between the germline ends. The CDR3 sequence is CASSLHSTDTQYF. DNA of the CDR3: TGTGCCAGCAGCTTACACAGCACAGATACGCAGTATTTT.

The sample holds a few counts of this clone. The chain recombines TRBV28 with TRBJ1-2, with 8 nucleotides matching TRBD1. V shed 2 bases and J 7 bases; nucleotides not matched to a gene: 6. Germline V gene lookup returns CDR1 MDHEN and CDR2 SYDVKM. CDR3 length equals 14 residues. Here the CDR3 DNA reads TGTGCCAGCAGTTTAAGTCAGGGGGCTGGTGGCTACACCTTC. Translating it yields CASSLSQGAGGYTF.

This clone was observed a few times. The V and J genes are TRBV2 and TRBJ2-3; 11 positions agree with TRBD1. CDR3 size: 14 residues. Per the germline V gene, CDR1 is SNHLY and CDR2 is FYNNEI. After removal of 5 bases from V and 6 bases from J, the junction contained 4 bases not matched to a gene. DNA of the CDR3: TGTGCCAGCAGTCGGGACAGGGGGTCCGATACGCAGTATTTT. Translation: CASSRDRGSDTQYF.